This T cell receptor beta chain is from a study of blood T cell repertoires in COVID-19. The wider study: Collection of acute and convalescent COVID-19 samples took place in the United States, Italy and Spain.

Authors' processing steps: Estimated nucleated cell counts came from reference gene primer amplification. Assay used: immunoSEQ multiplex PCR; TCRdb lists only in-frame clones, some missing. V, J and clone size were drawn from that table, and D and trimming were deduced from the DNA. The sample lists about 370,000 clones, 85% to 90% occurring once. Recruitment covered over 20 US areas and drew participants whose ages spanned roughly 18 to 90 years. The CDR3 consists of 14 residues. Germline CDR1 reads SQVTM; CDR2 reads ANQGSEA. V dropped 3 bases and J dropped 0 bases, with 8 bases sitting between them.

Sequencing was done on a sample of PBMCs or T cells enriched from blood (not recorded which). The receptor was isolated from a man between 18 and 29 years old who had recovered from COVID-19. The J gene is TRBJ1-4, the V gene TRBV29-1; no clear D gene. The DNA of the CDR3 is TGCAGCGTTGAGGCTAGTTCAACTAATGAAAAACTGTTTTTT. Translating it yields CSVEASSTNEKLFF. Full variable domain (missing parts from reference TRBV29-1 and TRBJ1-4): SAVISQKPSRDICQRGTSLTIQCQVDSQVTMMFWYRQQPGQSLTLIATANQGSEATYESGFVIDKFPISRPNLTFSTLTVSNMSPEDSSIYLCSVEASSTNEKLFFGSGTQLSVL.